These T cell receptor beta chains were read from a single sample in a study of glioma-infiltrating T cells. TCRdb reprocessed the multiplex PCR reads via MiXCR and lists one record per CDR3 protein. Of approximately 100,000 distinct CDR3 sequences in the sample, 20% to 30% were seen once. The material sequenced was glioma tissue, nonneoplastic brain tissue, or PBMCs (not recorded which). The receptor source for this set is a human donor with low-grade glioma or glioblastoma, undergoing nonglioma brain surgery, or in good health (not recorded which). The CDR3 runs from the conserved cysteine through the conserved F or W. A D gene is named only where the DNA matches it firmly. Size values are once, few and many counts, or a class for expanded clones, and some rows have none.

d_call: TRBD2
clone_size: .
j_call: TRBJ2-1
v_call: TRBV29-1
cdr3_aa: CSVDEGLAGGEQFF
cdr3_nt: TGCAGCGTTGACGAGGGGCTAGCGGGAGGTGAGCAGTTCTTC

d_call: .
clone_size: .
j_call: TRBJ1-1
v_call: TRBV5-8
cdr3_aa: CASSLPRGNTEAFF
cdr3_nt: TGTGCCAGCAGCTTGCCGCGAGGGAACACTGAAGCTTTCTTT

d_call: .
clone_size: many
j_call: TRBJ2-1
v_call: TRBV2
cdr3_aa: CASSQDRNNEQFF
cdr3_nt: TGTGCCAGCAGCCAGGACAGAAACAATGAGCAGTTCTTC

d_call: .
clone_size: many
j_call: TRBJ2-7
v_call: TRBV6-1
cdr3_aa: CASSSPKIQGRSYEQYF
cdr3_nt: TGTGCCAGCAGTTCCCCAAAGATCCAGGGACGGTCCTACGAGCAGTACTTC

d_call: .
clone_size: many
j_call: TRBJ2-5
v_call: TRBV27
cdr3_aa: CASSLLGRRSGETQYF
cdr3_nt: TGTGCCAGCAGTTTATTGGGCAGGCGCTCCGGGGAGACCCAGTACTTC

d_call: .
clone_size: many
j_call: TRBJ2-3
v_call: TRBV28
cdr3_aa: CATETDTQYF
cdr3_nt: TGTGCCACCGAGACAGATACGCAGTATTTT

d_call: .
clone_size: many
j_call: TRBJ2-1
v_call: TRBV3-1
cdr3_aa: CASSAPFSYNEQFF
cdr3_nt: TGTGCCAGCAGCGCGCCCTTCTCCTACAATGAGCAGTTCTTC

d_call: TRBD1
clone_size: few
j_call: TRBJ1-2
v_call: TRBV29-1
cdr3_aa: CSVGRTGYGYTF
cdr3_nt: TGCAGCGTAGGCAGGACAGGTTATGGCTACACCTTC

d_call: .
clone_size: many
j_call: TRBJ1-3
v_call: TRBV6-1
cdr3_aa: CASSPLMQGPGNTIYF
cdr3_nt: TGTGCCAGCAGTCCATTAATGCAGGGGCCTGGAAACACCATATATTTT

d_call: TRBD2
clone_size: many
j_call: TRBJ2-1
v_call: TRBV27
cdr3_aa: CAVSGRGGRNEQFF
cdr3_nt: TGTGCTGTTTCGGGGCGGGGGGGCCGGAATGAGCAGTTCTTC

d_call: .
clone_size: many
j_call: TRBJ2-7
v_call: TRBV7-2
cdr3_aa: CASSLAFTYEQYF
cdr3_nt: TGTGCCAGCAGCCTAGCATTCACCTACGAGCAGTACTTC

d_call: .
clone_size: many
j_call: TRBJ1-4
v_call: TRBV5-4
cdr3_aa: CATTANMLPGEKLFF
cdr3_nt: TGTGCCACCACGGCAAACATGTTGCCTGGAGAAAAACTGTTTTTT

d_call: TRBD1
clone_size: many
j_call: TRBJ2-1
v_call: TRBV11-2
cdr3_aa: CASSFMGTGVVF
cdr3_nt: TGTGCCAGCAGCTTCATGGGGACAGGGGTTGTCTTC

d_call: TRBD1
clone_size: many
j_call: TRBJ2-7
v_call: TRBV20-1
cdr3_aa: CSARPAGTGYEQYF
cdr3_nt: TGCAGTGCTAGACCTGCCGGGACAGGATACGAGCAGTACTTC

d_call: .
clone_size: many
j_call: TRBJ2-5
v_call: TRBV15
cdr3_aa: CATSKSIQETQYF
cdr3_nt: TGTGCCACCAGCAAATCAATCCAAGAGACCCAGTACTTC

d_call: .
clone_size: .
j_call: TRBJ1-2
v_call: TRBV19
cdr3_aa: CASSSGLYDYGYTF
cdr3_nt: TGTGCCAGTAGTTCAGGGCTTTACGACTATGGCTACACCTTC

d_call: .
clone_size: .
j_call: TRBJ2-1
v_call: TRBV12-5
cdr3_aa: CASGPGPLKSSYNEQFF
cdr3_nt: TGTGCTAGTGGTCCCGGACCGTTGAAGAGCTCCTACAATGAGCAGTTCTTC

d_call: TRBD1
clone_size: many
j_call: TRBJ2-1
v_call: TRBV14
cdr3_aa: CASSQDKGQTGTVSYNEQFF
cdr3_nt: TGTGCCAGCAGCCAAGATAAGGGACAGACCGGCACAGTCTCCTACAATGAGCAGTTCTTC

d_call: .
clone_size: many
j_call: TRBJ2-7
v_call: TRBV6-2/TRBV6-3
cdr3_aa: CASGVFGQYF
cdr3_nt: TGTGCCAGCGGGGTATTCGGGCAGTACTTC

d_call: .
clone_size: many
j_call: TRBJ2-7
v_call: TRBV7-9
cdr3_aa: CASTQGGFSYEQYF
cdr3_nt: TGTGCCAGCACCCAAGGGGGGTTCTCCTACGAGCAGTACTTC

d_call: TRBD1
clone_size: many
j_call: TRBJ2-7
v_call: TRBV4-1
cdr3_aa: CASSHNTGALMGQYF
cdr3_nt: TGCGCCAGCAGCCATAACACAGGGGCTCTCATGGGGCAGTACTTC

d_call: .
clone_size: many
j_call: TRBJ1-1
v_call: TRBV9
cdr3_aa: CASSRGTTNMNTEAFF
cdr3_nt: TGTGCCAGCAGCAGAGGGACAACAAACATGAACACTGAAGCTTTCTTT

d_call: TRBD1
clone_size: few
j_call: TRBJ2-3
v_call: TRBV11-2
cdr3_aa: CASSLGAGTGGTDTQYF
cdr3_nt: TGTGCCAGCAGCTTAGGGGCCGGGACAGGGGGAACAGATACGCAGTATTTT

d_call: .
clone_size: .
j_call: TRBJ1-5
v_call: TRBV27
cdr3_aa: CASSSFLTGNSQPQHF
cdr3_nt: TGTGCCAGCAGTTCCTTCCTAACAGGGAACAGTCAGCCCCAGCATTTT

d_call: .
clone_size: many
j_call: TRBJ2-5
v_call: TRBV7-2
cdr3_aa: CASSFNAGNVETQYF
cdr3_nt: TGTGCCAGCAGCTTCAACGCGGGGAATGTCGAGACCCAGTACTTC

d_call: .
clone_size: many
j_call: TRBJ2-7
v_call: TRBV10-2
cdr3_aa: CASGSRAYEQYF
cdr3_nt: TGCGCCAGCGGGAGCAGAGCCTACGAGCAGTACTTC

d_call: .
clone_size: many
j_call: TRBJ1-6
v_call: TRBV6-2/TRBV6-3
cdr3_aa: CASSYLRVDSPLHF
cdr3_nt: TGTGCCAGCAGTTACCTGCGGGTCGATTCACCCCTCCACTTT

d_call: .
clone_size: many
j_call: TRBJ2-1
v_call: TRBV6-2/TRBV6-3
cdr3_aa: CASTNGPLSYNEQFF
cdr3_nt: TGTGCCAGCACTAATGGACCCCTCTCCTACAATGAGCAGTTCTTC

d_call: TRBD1
clone_size: many
j_call: TRBJ2-7
v_call: TRBV27
cdr3_aa: CASSSRDRVYEQYF
cdr3_nt: TGTGCCAGCAGTTCGCGGGACAGGGTCTACGAGCAGTACTTC

d_call: TRBD2
clone_size: many
j_call: TRBJ2-3
v_call: TRBV27
cdr3_aa: CASSGLTSGRMVTQYF
cdr3_nt: TGTGCCAGCAGTGGGCTTACTAGCGGCAGAATGGTTACGCAGTATTTT

d_call: .
clone_size: .
j_call: TRBJ2-1
v_call: TRBV27
cdr3_aa: CVSITGNNEQFF
cdr3_nt: TGTGTTAGCATTACAGGGAACAATGAGCAGTTCTTC

d_call: .
clone_size: few
j_call: TRBJ2-1
v_call: TRBV19
cdr3_aa: CASKLRGYNEQFF
cdr3_nt: TGTGCCAGTAAACTACGGGGGTACAATGAGCAGTTCTTC

d_call: TRBD2
clone_size: many
j_call: TRBJ2-1
v_call: TRBV6-1
cdr3_aa: CASRDYSSYNEQFF
cdr3_nt: TGTGCCAGTCGGGACTACTCCTCCTACAATGAGCAGTTCTTC

d_call: .
clone_size: many
j_call: TRBJ2-7
v_call: TRBV12-3/TRBV12-4
cdr3_aa: CASSLGPASYEQYF
cdr3_nt: TGTGCCAGCAGTCTGGGACCCGCCTCCTACGAGCAGTACTTC

d_call: .
clone_size: many
j_call: TRBJ2-7
v_call: TRBV9
cdr3_aa: CASSVLPGSYEQYF
cdr3_nt: TGTGCCAGCAGCGTTCTGCCGGGTTCCTACGAGCAGTACTTC

d_call: .
clone_size: many
j_call: TRBJ1-2
v_call: TRBV7-2
cdr3_aa: CASSFKGTSQVGYTF
cdr3_nt: TGTGCCAGCAGCTTCAAAGGGACGAGTCAAGTTGGCTACACCTTC

d_call: .
clone_size: many
j_call: TRBJ1-1
v_call: TRBV6-5
cdr3_aa: CASSYSRDSNTEAFF
cdr3_nt: TGTGCCAGCAGTTACTCGAGAGACTCTAACACTGAAGCTTTCTTT